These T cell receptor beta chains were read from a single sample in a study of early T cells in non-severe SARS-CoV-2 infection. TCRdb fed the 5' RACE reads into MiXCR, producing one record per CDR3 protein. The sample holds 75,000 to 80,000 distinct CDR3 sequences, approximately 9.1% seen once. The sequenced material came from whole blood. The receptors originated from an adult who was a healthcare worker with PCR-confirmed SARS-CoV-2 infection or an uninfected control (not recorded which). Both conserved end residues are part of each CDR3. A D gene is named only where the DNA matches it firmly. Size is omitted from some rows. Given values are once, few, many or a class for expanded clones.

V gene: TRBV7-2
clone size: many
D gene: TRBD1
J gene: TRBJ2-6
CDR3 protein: CASTLTGGLSGANVLTF
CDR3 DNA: TGTGCCAGCACCTTGACAGGGGGCCTCTCTGGGGCCAACGTCCTGACTTTC

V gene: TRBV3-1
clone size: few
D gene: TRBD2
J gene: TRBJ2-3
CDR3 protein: CASSSSGGTSSTDTQYF
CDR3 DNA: TGTGCCAGCAGCTCATCGGGGGGAACATCTAGCACAGATACGCAGTATTTT

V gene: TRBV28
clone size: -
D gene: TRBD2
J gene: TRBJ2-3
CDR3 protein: CASSSGLASTDTQYF
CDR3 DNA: TGTGCCAGCAGTTCCGGACTAGCTAGCACAGATACGCAGTATTTT

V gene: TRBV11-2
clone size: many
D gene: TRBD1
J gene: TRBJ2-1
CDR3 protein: CASRKTGENEQFF
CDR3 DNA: TGTGCCAGCAGGAAGACAGGGGAGAATGAGCAGTTCTTC

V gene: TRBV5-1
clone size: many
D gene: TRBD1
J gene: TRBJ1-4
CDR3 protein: CASSPLGQAFNEKLFF
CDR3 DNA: TGCGCCAGCAGCCCCCTTGGACAGGCATTTAATGAAAAACTGTTTTTT

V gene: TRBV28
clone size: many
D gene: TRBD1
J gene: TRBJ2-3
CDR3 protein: CASSSWTGAGDTQYF
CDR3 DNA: TGTGCCAGCAGTTCGTGGACAGGGGCAGGAGATACGCAGTATTTT

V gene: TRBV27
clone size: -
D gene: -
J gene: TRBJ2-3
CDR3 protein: CASSLTHTDTQYF
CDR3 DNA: TGTGCCAGCAGTTTAACCCACACAGATACGCAGTATTTT

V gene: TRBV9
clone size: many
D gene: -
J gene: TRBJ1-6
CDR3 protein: CASSVGTAGGSPLHF
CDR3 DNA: TGTGCCAGCAGCGTAGGGACAGCGGGAGGTTCACCCCTCCACTTT

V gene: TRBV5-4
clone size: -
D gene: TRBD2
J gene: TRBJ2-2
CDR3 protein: CASSLAGTSENTGELFF
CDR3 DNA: TGTGCCAGCAGCTTGGCCGGGACTAGCGAAAACACCGGGGAGCTGTTTTTT

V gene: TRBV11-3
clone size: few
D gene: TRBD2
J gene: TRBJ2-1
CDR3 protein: CASSPVAGLGGEQFF
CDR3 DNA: TGTGCCAGCAGCCCCGTAGCGGGATTGGGCGGTGAGCAGTTCTTC

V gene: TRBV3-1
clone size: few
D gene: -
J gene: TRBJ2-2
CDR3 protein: CASSQGPGSGELFF
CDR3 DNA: TGTGCCAGCAGCCAAGGTCCAGGGTCCGGGGAGCTGTTTTTT

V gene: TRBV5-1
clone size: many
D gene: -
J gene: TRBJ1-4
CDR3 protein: CASSSDSYEKLFF
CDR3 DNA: TGCGCCAGCAGCTCGGACTCCTATGAAAAACTGTTTTTT

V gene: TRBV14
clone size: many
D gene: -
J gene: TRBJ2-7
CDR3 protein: CASSPFEKSGQYF
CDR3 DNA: TGTGCCAGCAGCCCATTCGAGAAATCAGGGCAGTACTTC

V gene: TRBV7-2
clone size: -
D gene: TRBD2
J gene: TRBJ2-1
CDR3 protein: CASSISGSSYNEQFF
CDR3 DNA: TGTGCCAGCAGCATTAGCGGGAGCTCCTACAATGAGCAGTTCTTC

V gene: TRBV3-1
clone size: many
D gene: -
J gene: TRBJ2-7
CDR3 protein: CASSQRAGEQYF
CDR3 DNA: TGTGCCAGCAGCCAGCGGGCAGGCGAGCAGTACTTC

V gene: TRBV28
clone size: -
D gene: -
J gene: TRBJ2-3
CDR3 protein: CASSLHPSADTQYF
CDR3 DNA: TGTGCCAGCAGTTTACACCCTAGTGCAGATACGCAGTATTTT

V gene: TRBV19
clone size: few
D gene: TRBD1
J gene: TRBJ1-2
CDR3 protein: CASSPEVGDRDLYGYTF
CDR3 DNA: TGTGCCAGTAGTCCCGAGGTTGGGGACAGGGACCTCTATGGCTACACCTTC

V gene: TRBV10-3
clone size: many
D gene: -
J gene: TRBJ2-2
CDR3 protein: CAIRRAGELFF
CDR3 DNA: TGTGCCATCAGGAGGGCCGGGGAGCTGTTTTTT

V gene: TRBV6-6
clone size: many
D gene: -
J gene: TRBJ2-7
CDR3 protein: CASSYRLAYEQYF
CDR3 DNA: TGTGCCAGCAGTTACAGGCTTGCATACGAGCAGTACTTC

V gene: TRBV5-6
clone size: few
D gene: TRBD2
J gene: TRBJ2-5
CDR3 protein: CASSLGISGSGETQYF
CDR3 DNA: TGTGCCAGCAGCTTAGGGATTAGCGGGAGTGGAGAGACCCAGTACTTC

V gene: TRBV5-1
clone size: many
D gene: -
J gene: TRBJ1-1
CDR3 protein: CASSSAQGNEAFF
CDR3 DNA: TGCGCCAGCAGCTCAGCCCAGGGGAATGAAGCTTTCTTT

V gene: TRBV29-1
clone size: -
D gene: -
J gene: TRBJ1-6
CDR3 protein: CSVSSPLHF
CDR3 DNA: TGCAGCGTGTCATCACCCCTCCACTTT

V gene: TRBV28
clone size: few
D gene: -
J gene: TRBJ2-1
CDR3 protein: CASRPKLRLSQGNEQFF
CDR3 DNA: TGTGCCAGCAGACCTAAACTCAGACTATCACAGGGCAATGAGCAGTTCTTC

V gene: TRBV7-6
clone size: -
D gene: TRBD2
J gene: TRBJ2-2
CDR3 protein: CASSQGTSGTANTGELFF
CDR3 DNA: TGTGCCAGCAGCCAAGGGACTAGCGGGACCGCGAACACCGGGGAGCTGTTTTTT

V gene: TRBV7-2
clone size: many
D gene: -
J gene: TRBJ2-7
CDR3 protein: CASSWAGRMAGHSYEQYF
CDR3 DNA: TGTGCCAGCAGTTGGGCAGGGAGAATGGCGGGCCACTCCTACGAGCAGTACTTC

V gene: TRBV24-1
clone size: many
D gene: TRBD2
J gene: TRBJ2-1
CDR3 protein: CATSDLNPSGRNEQFF
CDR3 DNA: TGTGCCACCAGTGATTTGAACCCTAGCGGGAGGAATGAGCAGTTCTTC

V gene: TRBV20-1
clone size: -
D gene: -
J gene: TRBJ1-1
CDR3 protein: CSARDDRTATEAFF
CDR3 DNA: TGCAGTGCTAGAGATGACCGGACGGCAACTGAAGCTTTCTTT

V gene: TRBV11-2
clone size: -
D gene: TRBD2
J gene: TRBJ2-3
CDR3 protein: CASSRLAGVADTQYF
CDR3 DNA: TGTGCCAGCAGCCGACTAGCGGGAGTTGCAGATACGCAGTATTTT

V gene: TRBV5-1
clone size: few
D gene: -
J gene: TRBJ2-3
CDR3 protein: CASSLTTISTDTQYF
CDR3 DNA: TGCGCCAGCAGCTTGACGACGATAAGCACAGATACGCAGTATTTT

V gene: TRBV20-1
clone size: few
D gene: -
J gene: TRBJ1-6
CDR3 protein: CSASRLGGNSPLHF
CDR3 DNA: TGCAGTGCTAGTAGGCTGGGAGGGAATTCACCCCTCCACTTT

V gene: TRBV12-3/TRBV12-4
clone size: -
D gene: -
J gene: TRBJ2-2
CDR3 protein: CASWGAGELFF
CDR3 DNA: TGTGCCAGCTGGGGGGCCGGGGAGCTGTTTTTT

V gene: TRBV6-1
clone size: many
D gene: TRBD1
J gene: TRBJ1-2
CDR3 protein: CASTGTGGYYYGYTF
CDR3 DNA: TGTGCCAGCACTGGGACAGGGGGCTACTACTATGGCTACACCTTC

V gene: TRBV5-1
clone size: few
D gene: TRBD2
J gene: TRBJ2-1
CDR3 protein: CASFPLAGGYEQFF
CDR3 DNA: TGCGCCAGCTTCCCACTAGCGGGAGGCTATGAGCAGTTCTTC

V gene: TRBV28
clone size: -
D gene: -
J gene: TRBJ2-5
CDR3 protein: CAISGIGVAETQYF
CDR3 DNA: TGTGCCATCTCTGGTATCGGAGTGGCTGAGACCCAGTACTTC

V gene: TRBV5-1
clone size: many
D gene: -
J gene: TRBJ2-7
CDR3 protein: CASSRDTAHEQYF
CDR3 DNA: TGCGCCAGCAGCCGGGACACCGCCCACGAGCAGTACTTC

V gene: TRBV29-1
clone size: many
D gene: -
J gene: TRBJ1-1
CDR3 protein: CSVEEGTEAFF
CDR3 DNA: TGCAGCGTTGAAGAGGGGACTGAAGCTTTCTTT

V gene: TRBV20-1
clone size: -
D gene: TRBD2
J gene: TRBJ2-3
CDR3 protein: CSASTGTSSQDTQYF
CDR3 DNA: TGCAGTGCTAGTACCGGGACTAGCAGTCAAGATACGCAGTATTTT

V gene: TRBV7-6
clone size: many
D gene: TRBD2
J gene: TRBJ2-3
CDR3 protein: CASSKGLAGATDTQYF
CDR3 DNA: TGTGCCAGCAGCAAAGGACTAGCGGGAGCCACAGATACGCAGTATTTT

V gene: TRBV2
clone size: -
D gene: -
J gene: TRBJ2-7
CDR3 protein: CASSEALGPIPVEQYF
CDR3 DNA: TGTGCCAGCAGTGAAGCTCTGGGACCGATCCCTGTCGAGCAGTACTTC

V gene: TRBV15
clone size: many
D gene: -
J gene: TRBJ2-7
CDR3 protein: CATSRGDTEYEQYF
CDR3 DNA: TGTGCCACCAGCAGAGGGGACACCGAATACGAGCAGTACTTC

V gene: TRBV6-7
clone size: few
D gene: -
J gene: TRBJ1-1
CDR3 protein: CASSRPPVEAFF
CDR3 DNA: TGTGCCAGCAGTCGGCCTCCTGTTGAAGCTTTCTTT

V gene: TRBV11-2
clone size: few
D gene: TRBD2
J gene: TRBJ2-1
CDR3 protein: CASSPDPLSGSGDEQFF
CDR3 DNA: TGTGCCAGCAGCCCGGACCCCCTTAGCGGGAGTGGCGATGAGCAGTTCTTC